The 16 T cell receptor beta chains below come from one sample, sequenced in a study of CD8 T cells in Susac syndrome. RNA in amounts of roughly 0.45 to 1 ug was reverse transcribed with random hexamers. TCRdb passed the immunoSEQ multiplex PCR reads through MiXCR, listing each CDR3 protein once. The sample consists of about 89,000 distinct CDR3 sequences, 90% to 95% of them appearing once. The material sequenced was CD8+ T cells from PBMCs. The receptors were sampled from a human donor in good health.

As regards this clonotype: At one end, the junction sequence differs from germline, possibly due to a read error. The chain carries TRBV7-7 and TRBJ2-5, with a possible D match to TRBD2 (6 bases). From germline, CDR1 is SSHAT and CDR2 FNYEAQ (reference sequence). CDR3 length: 14 amino acids. This chain's CDR3 is CTSSEYQGGETQYF. The DNA for the CDR3 is TGTACCAGCAGCGAATACCAGGGAGGAGAGACCCAGTACTTC.

This rearrangement joins TRBV7-9 to TRBJ1-1; TRBD1 is a possible D gene (5 bases). The CDR3 extends over 12 amino acids. V dropped 4 bases and J dropped 4 bases, with 7 bases sitting between them. CDR1 is SEHNR and CDR2 is FQNEAQ in the germline V gene (reference sequence). CDR3 DNA: TGTGCCAGCAGCTCAGGGAGCACTGAAGCTTTCTTT. Translated, it gives CASSSGSTEAFF. Using reference TRBV7-9 and TRBJ1-1 for the parts outside the CDR3, the full variable domain is DTGVSQNPRHKITKRGQNVTFRCDPISEHNRLYWYRQTLGQGPEFLTYFQNEAQLEKSRLLSDRFSAERPKGSFSTLEIQRTEQGDSAMYLCASSSGSTEAFFGQGTRLTVV.

The chain links TRBV19 to TRBJ1-5; a possible D gene is TRBD1 (5 bases). Germline V lookup: CDR1 LNHDA, CDR2 SQIVND (reference sequence). CDR3 length: 15 residues. V shed 5 bases and J shed 6 bases, with 17 bases lying between them. The CDR3 region has the DNA TGTGCCAGTAGTCCCCCCGGGGGAGGTGTTCAGCCCCAGCATTTT. Its protein is CASSPPGGGVQPQHF.

The rearrangement uses TRBV27 and TRBJ2-2; 11 nucleotides agree with TRBD2. This CDR3 is built from 14 residues. Germline assignment: CDR1 MNHEY and CDR2 SMNVEV (reference sequence). Unmatched junction bases numbered 4, after V lost 2 bases and J lost 11 bases. The CDR3 coding sequence is TGTGCCAGCAGTTTAGGGGGGACTAGCGGAGAGCTGTTTTTT. Its protein product is CASSLGGTSGELFF.

CDR3 in DNA: TGTGCCAGCGCAGGGACAGAACGCTTCCCTAACTATGGCTACACCTTC. It codes for CASAGTERFPNYGYTF. The J gene is TRBJ1-2, the V gene TRBV19, with 7 bases fitting TRBD1. V was pared by 9 bases and J by 0 bases, with 13 bases of the junction left unmatched. This CDR3 is 16 amino acids long. Germline V gives CDR1 LNHDA, CDR2 SQIVND (reference sequence).

The chain carries TRBV9 and TRBJ1-3; D is possibly TRBD1 (6 bases). The CDR3 is 15 amino acids. From germline, CDR1 is SGDLS and CDR2 YYNGEE. V was shortened by 3 bases and J by 0 bases, with 10 bases between the two germline ends. The CDR3 is CASSARDNSGNTIYF. The CDR3 DNA reads TGTGCCAGCAGCGCCCGGGACAACTCTGGAAACACCATATATTTT. The variable domain in full, with the rest retrieved from reference TRBV9 and TRBJ1-3, is DSGVTQTPKHLITATGQRVTLRCSPRSGDLSVYWYQQSLDQGLQFLIQYYNGEERAKGNILERFSAQQFPDLHSELNLSSLELGDSALYFCASSARDNSGNTIYFGEGSWLTVV.

The chain carries TRBV5-4 and TRBJ2-1; 12 bases fit TRBD2. The CDR3 consists of 19 residues. Germline loops: CDR1 SGHNT, CDR2 YYREEE (reference sequence). J was trimmed by 4 bases and V by 0 bases; bases with no gene match: 11. The CDR3 DNA sequence: TGTGCCAGCAGCTTGGGGCCATCGACTAGCGGGGGTACTTACAATGAGCAGTTCTTC. Its protein product is CASSLGPSTSGGTYNEQFF.

This chain uses TRBV9 with TRBJ2-5, with TRBD2 matching over 8 bases. Germline V gives CDR1 SGDLS, CDR2 YYNGEE. Trimming removed 7 bases from V and 5 bases from J; junction bases left unmatched: 10. There are 14 residues in the CDR3. Written as DNA, the CDR3 is TGTGCCAGCGGAACTCCGGGACTAGACGAGACCCAGTACTTC. Amino acids: CASGTPGLDETQYF.

The V call is TRBV13, the J call TRBJ2-5; 8 bases are a match to TRBD2. V gave up 0 bases and J gave up 5 bases; unmatched junction bases: 8. CDR1 is PRHDT and CDR2 is FYEKMQ in the germline V gene (reference sequence). The length of the CDR3 is 16 residues. The DNA of the CDR3 is TGTGCCAGCAGCTTAGGCCCGGGGGGGCCGGGTGAGACCCAGTACTTC. This translates into CASSLGPGGPGETQYF.

The rearrangement links TRBV7-2 to TRBJ2-1; maybe TRBD2 (7 bases). The CDR3 is 14 amino acids. In germline, CDR1 is SGHTA, CDR2 FQGNSA. With 6 bases removed from V and 5 bases from J, the gap between germline ends came to 14 bases. As DNA, the CDR3 is TGTGCCAGCAGTTTGGGGGGGGCGAACAATGAGCAGTTCTTC. Translating it yields CASSLGGANNEQFF.

J is TRBJ1-3 and V is TRBV6-6; D not certain. Trimming took off 3 bases at V and 0 bases at J, with 9 bases between the two ends. CDR1 and CDR2 from the germline V gene are MNHNY and SVGAGI (reference sequence). CDR3 size: 15 residues. The CDR3 spells CASSYQTPSGNTIYF. CDR3 sequence (DNA): TGTGCCAGCAGTTATCAGACACCCTCTGGAAACACCATATATTTT.

The chain recombines TRBV3-1 with TRBJ1-3; 9 bases align to TRBD1. This CDR3 spans 16 amino acids. With V trimmed by 3 bases and J by 5 bases, 8 bases remained unmatched. Germline V gives CDR1 LGHDT, CDR2 YNNKEL (reference sequence). Written as DNA, the CDR3 is TGTGCCAGCAGCCACGACGGGACAGGGTCCAGAAACACCATATATTTT. Its protein product is CASSHDGTGSRNTIYF.

This clonotype was seen just once. The chain carries TRBV15 and TRBJ1-1, with D perhaps matching TRBD1 (6 bases). The CDR3 totals 15 residues. Trimming cost V 4 bases and J 1 base, with 13 bases left between them. The V gene's germline CDR1 is LNHNV and CDR2 YYDKDF (reference sequence). Here the CDR3 DNA reads TGTGCCACCAGCACCATATCGACAGGGAACACTGAAGCTTTCTTT. Translating it yields CATSTISTGNTEAFF.

The rearrangement links TRBV7-8 to TRBJ2-3; no clear D gene. The CDR3 loop spans 13 amino acids. Germline V gene lookup returns CDR1 SGHVS and CDR2 FQNEAQ. The V end was cut by 1 base, the J end by 4 bases, with 6 bases between. The CDR3 spells CASSLGPSDTQYF. CDR3 DNA sequence: TGTGCCAGCAGCTTAGGTCCTTCAGATACGCAGTATTTT.

The chain combines TRBV11-1 with TRBJ2-2; TRBD1 matches at 9 bases. V dropped 7 bases and J dropped 0; count of bases not matched to a gene: 21. Germline lookup yields CDR1 SGHAT and CDR2 FQDESV (reference sequence). The length of the CDR3 is 21 residues. CDR3 protein: CASNTGGPGTGLISNTGELFF. The CDR3 nucleotides are TGTGCCAGCAACACGGGGGGACCCGGGACAGGGCTCATTTCGAACACCGGGGAGCTGTTTTTT.

The chain is built from TRBV23-1 and TRBJ1-4; 10 positions agree with TRBD1. TRBV23-1 qualifies as an ORF whose function is uncertain. The CDR3 consists of 15 residues. V lost 2 bases to trimming and J lost 9 bases; unmatched junction nucleotides: 6. CDR3 in DNA: TGCGCCAGCAGTCAAGAGACAGGGGGCGAGAAAAAACTGTTTTTT. This translates into CASSQETGGEKKLFF.